The clone carrying this TCR beta chain was observed at least ten times. The CDR3 runs 14 residues. The germline gives CDR1 MDHEN, CDR2 SYDVKM. Trimming left V 6 bases short and J 6 bases short, with 15 bases between. Via MiXCR, TCRdb re-called the 5' RACE reads, giving one row per CDR3 protein. The table has about 28,000 distinct CDR3 sequences, under 5.5% seen once. The data were taken from a study of early T cells in non-severe SARS-CoV-2 infection. The source of this sequence is an adult who was a healthcare worker with PCR-confirmed SARS-CoV-2 infection or an uninfected control (not recorded which). This material consisted of whole blood, taken at baseline. The chain links TRBV28 to TRBJ1-5; no clear D. CDR3 protein: CASSQTLRSQPQHF. CDR3 in DNA: TGTGCCAGCAGCCAGACTTTACGGAGTCAGCCCCAGCATTTT. Complete variable domain (other parts from reference TRBV28 and TRBJ1-5): DVKVTQSSRYLVKRTGEKVFLECVQDMDHENMFWYRQDPGLGLRLIYFSYDVKMKEKGDIPEGYSVSREKKERFSLILESASTNQTSMYLCASSQTLRSQPQHFGDGTRLSIL.